This entry is about one T cell receptor beta chain. The sample comes from a study of blood T cell repertoires in COVID-19. Overall study: Collection of acute and convalescent COVID-19 samples took place in the United States, Italy and Spain. Sources were T cells, B-cell-depleted T cells, or PBMCs; the material itself was cDNA or gDNA.

Trimming removed 4 bases from V and 5 bases from J, with 11 bases in between. The CDR3 has 13 residues. In the authors' workflow: Amplifying reference gene primers gave estimates of nucleated cell counts. The table came from immunoSEQ multiplex PCR; TCRdb's copy has only in-frame clones and leaves some out. That table supplies the V and J calls and clone size; D and trimming were determined from the DNA. The sample shows 55,000 to 60,000 clones, around 76% of them seen only once. The sample taken for sequencing was peripheral blood. This clonotype was obtained from a man between 50 and 59 years old with active or convalescent COVID-19. The J gene is TRBJ1-2, the V gene TRBV12-3 or TRBV12-4; no firm D call. This chain's CDR3 is CASSYTVRYGYTF. CDR3 nucleotide sequence: TGTGCCAGCAGTTACACTGTGAGGTATGGCTACACCTTC.